The subject of this entry is one TCR beta chain. Its antigen is still unknown. This sample is drawn from a study of cytomegalovirus exposure and HLA in healthy donors. Findings and caveats of the study: Later work associated approximately 17,000 TCR beta sequences with HLA alleles at 0.05 false discovery rate.

The germline CDR1 and CDR2 sequences are MNHEY and SMNVEV (reference sequence). The V and J ends lost 5 bases and 2 bases, in that order; junction bases with no gene match: 8. The CDR3 has 16 residues. 13 Jbeta primers and 60 Vbeta primers were used for the PCR. Sequencing used immunoSEQ multiplex PCR; TCRdb keeps in-frame clones, though not all of them. The table records some 130,000 clones, 84% of them present only once. This TCR derives from a man in his fifties or sixties in good health and CMV-seronegative. The material sequenced was PBMCs. V usage is TRBV27 and J usage is TRBJ1-5; 8 bases match TRBD1. In nucleotides, the CDR3 is TGTGCCAGCAGTCCGACAGGGGTAATTCGCAATCAGCCCCAGCATTTT. Translated: CASSPTGVIRNQPQHF.